This T cell receptor beta chain was captured in a study of blood T cell repertoires in COVID-19. Turning to the study itself: COVID-19 samples from acute and convalescent phases originated in the United States, Italy and Spain.

Germline V CDR1 and CDR2: GTSNPN, SVGIG (reference sequence). CDR3 length: 14 residues. Trimming left V 0 bases short and J 1 base short, with 7 bases between. Profiling relied on immunoSEQ multiplex PCR, and the TCRdb table lists in-frame clones only, not all of them. The sample gives tens of thousands of clones, 88% of which show up once; 13% to 15% is in the top ten. This receptor was taken from a human donor in a cohort sampled during active COVID-19. The chain carries TRBV30 and TRBJ2-1, with a weak D call TRBD1 (5 bases). The source material was peripheral blood. The CDR3 here is CAWSVRGSYNEQFF. The CDR3 coding sequence is TGTGCCTGGAGTGTAAGGGGTTCCTACAATGAGCAGTTCTTC.